This T cell receptor (beta chain) was recovered during a study of T cells in Graves' hyperthyroidism and ophthalmopathy. Study-wide results and limits: Most clonotypes that expanded in the thyroid above 0.001 also showed up in blood.

On this clonotype itself: Antigen unknown. In this CDR3 the conserved last residue, phenylalanine or tryptophan, is missing, so a read error is likely. The DNA is left out, because the CDR3 cannot be placed on it with certainty; the CDR3 is given as TCRdb lists it.

TCR beta CDR3 region amplification was performed from RNA transcripts. The study used the HTBI primer set for a first-round RT-PCR of the TCR CDR3. Each CDR3 protein gets one entry after TCRdb re-called the multiplex PCR reads with MiXCR. This table holds a few hundred thousand distinct CDR3 sequences, around 42% found once. The CDR3 is 8 residues long, ends included. The V gene's germline CDR1 is SGHTA and CDR2 FQGNSA. Stable hyperthyroidism: no ophthalmopathy progression over 18 months of follow-up. The sequence derives from a woman between 18 and 29 years old with Graves' hyperthyroidism. The J gene is TRBJ1-1, the V gene TRBV7-2. The specimen was peripheral blood or thyroid tissue (not recorded which). The CDR3 loop reads CASSLPFA.